This T cell receptor beta chain was identified in a study of CXCR3-negative and CXCR3-positive naive CD8 T cells. The TRB cDNA libraries were prepared by 5' RACE with UMI labels. TCRdb re-called the 5' RACE reads; one entry per CDR3 protein, DNA not given. This sample's table has about 130,000 distinct CDR3 sequences. This CDR3 comprises 11 residues. Germline V gene data show CDR1 as GTSNPN and CDR2 as SVGIG (reference sequence). The sequence derives from a human donor in good health. Some clones in this sample may be carry-over from other donors' samples. V usage is TRBV30 and J usage is TRBJ2-3. The sample comprised naive CXCR3- CD8+ T cells from blood. Subset reported: CD45RO-CCR7+CD27+CD95- naive CD8+ T cells lacking CXCR3 (TNR3-). The CDR3 loop is CAWTSTDTQYF.